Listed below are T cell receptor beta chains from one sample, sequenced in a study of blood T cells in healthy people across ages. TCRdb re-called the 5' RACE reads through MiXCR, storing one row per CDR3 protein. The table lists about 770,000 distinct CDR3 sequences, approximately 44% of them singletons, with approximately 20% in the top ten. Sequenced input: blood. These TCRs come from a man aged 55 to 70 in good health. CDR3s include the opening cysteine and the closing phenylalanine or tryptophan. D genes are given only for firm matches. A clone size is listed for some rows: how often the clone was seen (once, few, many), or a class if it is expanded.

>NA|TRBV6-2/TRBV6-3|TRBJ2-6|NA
CATSAGANVLTF
TGTGCCACCAGTGCTGGGGCCAACGTCCTGACTTTC
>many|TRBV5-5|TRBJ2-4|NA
CASSSPRDGIIQYF
TGTGCCAGCAGCTCACCCCGGGACGGGATTATTCAGTACTTC
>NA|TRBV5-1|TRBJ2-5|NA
CANSLGNYQETQYF
TGCGCCAACAGCTTGGGGAATTACCAAGAGACCCAGTACTTC
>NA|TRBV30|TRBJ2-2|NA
CAWREAARPSTGELFF
TGTGCCTGGAGGGAAGCAGCCCGTCCATCCACCGGGGAGCTGTTTTTT
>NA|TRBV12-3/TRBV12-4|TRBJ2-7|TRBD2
CASSLAGSSYELYF
TGTGCCAGCAGTCTAGCGGGGAGCTCCTACGAGCTGTACTTC
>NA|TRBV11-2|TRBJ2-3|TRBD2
CASGGLAGLGADTQYF
TGTGCCAGCGGGGGACTAGCGGGGTTGGGGGCAGATACGCAGTATTTT
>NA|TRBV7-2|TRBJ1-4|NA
CASSLRLGVTNEKLFF
TGTGCCAGCAGCTTACGATTGGGGGTCACTAATGAAAAACTGTTTTTT
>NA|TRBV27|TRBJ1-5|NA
CASNRLGGNQPQHF
TGTGCCAGCAATCGTCTTGGGGGCAATCAGCCCCAGCATTTT
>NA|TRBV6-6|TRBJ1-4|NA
CASSQALAGEKLFF
TGTGCCAGCAGCCAGGCCCTGGCAGGCGAAAAACTGTTTTTT
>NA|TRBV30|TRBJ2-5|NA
CARGEETQYF
TGTGCCCGGGGTGAAGAGACCCAGTACTTC
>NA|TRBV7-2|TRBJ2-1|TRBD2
CASSLAGGDEQFF
TGTGCCAGCAGCTTAGCGGGAGGGGATGAGCAGTTCTTC
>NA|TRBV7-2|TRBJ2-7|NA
CASSFDTGSYEQYF
TGTGCCAGCAGCTTCGACACAGGGAGCTACGAGCAGTACTTC
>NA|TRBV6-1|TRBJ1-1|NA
CASSEVAPNTEAFF
TGTGCCAGCAGTGAAGTGGCGCCGAACACTGAAGCTTTCTTT
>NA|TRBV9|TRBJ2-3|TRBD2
CASSASGTSGKSDYADTQYF
TGTGCCAGCAGCGCCTCCGGGACTAGCGGGAAAAGCGACTACGCAGATACGCAGTATTTT
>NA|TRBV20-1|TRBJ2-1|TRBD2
CSARKSSGGSYNEQFF
TGCAGTGCTAGAAAGTCTAGCGGGGGGTCCTACAATGAGCAGTTCTTC
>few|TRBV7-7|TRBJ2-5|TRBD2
CARRHSGAPGETQYF
TGTGCTAGACGTCATAGCGGGGCTCCGGGGGAGACCCAGTACTTC
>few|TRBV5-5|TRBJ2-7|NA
CASSHGTGYEQYF
TGTGCCAGCAGTCACGGAACAGGATACGAGCAGTACTTC
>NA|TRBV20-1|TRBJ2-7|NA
CSARYLKDPRNEQYF
TGCAGTGCTAGATACCTAAAAGACCCAAGAAACGAGCAGTACTTC
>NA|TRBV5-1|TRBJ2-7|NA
CASSLDGLQAGYEQYF
TGCGCCAGCAGCTTGGATGGGCTACAGGCGGGTTACGAGCAGTACTTC
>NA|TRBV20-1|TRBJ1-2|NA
CSASDRFNYSYTF
TGCAGTGCTAGTGACAGATTTAACTATAGCTACACCTTC
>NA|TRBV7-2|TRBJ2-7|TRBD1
CASSPVTGQGSHEQYF
TGTGCCAGCAGCCCGGTAACGGGACAGGGCTCACACGAGCAGTACTTC
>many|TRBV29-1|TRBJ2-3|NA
CSVEWSTDTQYF
TGCAGCGTTGAGTGGTCCACAGATACGCAGTATTTT
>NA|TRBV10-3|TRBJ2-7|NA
CAISLRDSDYEQYF
TGTGCCATCAGCCTCCGGGACTCAGACTACGAGCAGTACTTC
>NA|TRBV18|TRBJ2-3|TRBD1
CATSGTDTDTQYF
TGTGCCACTTCCGGGACAGACACAGATACGCAGTATTTT
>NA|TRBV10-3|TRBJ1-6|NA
CATQGQTDSPLHF
TGTGCCACCCAGGGCCAGACGGATTCACCCCTCCACTTT
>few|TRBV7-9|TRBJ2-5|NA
CASDRTPKTQYF
TGTGCCAGCGACAGAACACCTAAGACCCAGTACTTC
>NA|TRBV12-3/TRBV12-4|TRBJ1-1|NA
CASREPGRTEAFF
TGTGCCAGCAGGGAACCAGGGAGAACTGAAGCTTTCTTT
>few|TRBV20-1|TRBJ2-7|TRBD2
CSARTGTRDYEQYF
TGCAGTGCTAGGACCGGGACTAGGGACTACGAGCAGTACTTC
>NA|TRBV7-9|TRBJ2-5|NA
CASSLDGGTQETQYF
TGTGCCAGCAGCTTAGACGGGGGAACCCAAGAGACCCAGTACTTC
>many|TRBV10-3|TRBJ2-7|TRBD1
CAISATGTGSYEQYF
TGTGCCATCAGTGCAACCGGGACAGGGAGCTACGAGCAGTACTTC
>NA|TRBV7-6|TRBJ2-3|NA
CASSLVTGTRTDTQYF
TGTGCCAGCAGCTTAGTTACAGGGACCCGCACAGATACGCAGTATTTT
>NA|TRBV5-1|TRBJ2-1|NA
CTSSLDGVGEQFF
TGCACCAGCAGCTTGGATGGGGTGGGTGAGCAGTTCTTC
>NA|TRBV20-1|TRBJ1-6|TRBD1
CSARKPGQGHSPLHF
TGCAGTGCTAGAAAACCGGGACAGGGGCATTCACCCCTCCACTTT
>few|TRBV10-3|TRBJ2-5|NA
CAISPGVGQETQYF
TGTGCCATCAGCCCAGGGGTCGGACAAGAGACCCAGTACTTC
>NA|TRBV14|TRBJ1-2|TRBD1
CASSHRDRLDGYTF
TGTGCCAGCAGCCACCGGGACAGGCTGGATGGCTACACCTTC
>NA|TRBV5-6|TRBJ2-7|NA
CASSLSATGYYNEQYF
TGTGCCAGCAGCTTGTCGGCGACAGGTTACTACAATGAGCAGTACTTC
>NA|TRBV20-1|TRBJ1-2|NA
CSASFSGVGGYTF
TGCAGTGCTAGTTTTTCAGGGGTGGGTGGCTACACCTTC
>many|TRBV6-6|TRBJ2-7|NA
CASRSGRGGSYEQYF
TGTGCCAGCAGGTCGGGGCGGGGCGGGTCCTACGAGCAGTACTTC
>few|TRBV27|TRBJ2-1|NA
CASSKNGLPFDEQFF
TGTGCCAGCAGTAAAAACGGACTACCCTTCGATGAGCAGTTCTTC
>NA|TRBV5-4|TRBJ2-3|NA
CASQYRTDTQYF
TGTGCCAGCCAGTATAGGACAGATACGCAGTATTTT
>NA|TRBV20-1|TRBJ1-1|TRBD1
CSARDRTGPNTEAFF
TGCAGTGCTAGAGATAGGACAGGGCCCAACACTGAAGCTTTCTTT
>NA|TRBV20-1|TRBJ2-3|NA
CSATADTSTDTQYF
TGCAGTGCTACCGCGGACACTTCCACAGATACGCAGTATTTT
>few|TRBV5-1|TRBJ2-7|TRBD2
CASSWETSGVWSYEQYF
TGCGCCAGCAGCTGGGAGACTAGCGGGGTATGGTCCTACGAGCAGTACTTC
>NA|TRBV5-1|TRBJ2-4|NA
CASSSGAKNIQYF
TGCGCCAGCAGCTCAGGGGCCAAAAACATTCAGTACTTC
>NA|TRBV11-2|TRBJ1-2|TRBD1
CASSSSRDRALYYGYTF
TGTGCCAGCAGCTCGTCCCGGGACAGGGCCCTATACTATGGCTACACCTTC
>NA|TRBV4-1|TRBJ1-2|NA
CASSQEPGLNLANYGYTF
TGCGCCAGCAGCCAAGAGCCGGGACTCAACCTAGCTAACTATGGCTACACCTTC
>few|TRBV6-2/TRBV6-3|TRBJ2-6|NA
CASATLAQPSGANVLTF
TGTGCCAGCGCGACCTTAGCCCAACCATCTGGGGCCAACGTCCTGACTTTC
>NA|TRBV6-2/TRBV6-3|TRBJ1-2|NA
CASAVLNYGYTF
TGTGCCAGCGCGGTCCTCAACTATGGCTACACCTTC
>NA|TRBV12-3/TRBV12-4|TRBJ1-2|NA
CASSSKSRQATSLGGYTF
TGTGCCAGCAGTTCCAAATCCAGACAGGCCACCTCTCTCGGCGGCTACACCTTC
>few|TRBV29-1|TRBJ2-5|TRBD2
CSAGRARAETQYF
TGCAGCGCTGGGAGGGCCAGAGCAGAGACCCAGTACTTC
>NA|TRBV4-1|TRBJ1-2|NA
CASSQSPGDNDGYTF
TGCGCCAGCAGCCAATCCCCGGGAGATAACGATGGCTACACCTTC
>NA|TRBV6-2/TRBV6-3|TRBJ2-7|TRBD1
CASSWGSRDRSYEQYF
TGTGCCAGCAGTTGGGGTAGTCGGGACAGGAGCTACGAGCAGTACTTC
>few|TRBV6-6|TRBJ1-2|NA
CASSYSRRDPQSDGYTF
TGTGCCAGCAGTTACTCGAGGCGGGACCCTCAAAGCGATGGCTACACCTTC
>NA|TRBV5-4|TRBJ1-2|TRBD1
CASSLSTYGTGVRGGYTF
TGTGCCAGCAGCTTGTCCACCTACGGGACAGGGGTTCGCGGTGGCTACACCTTC
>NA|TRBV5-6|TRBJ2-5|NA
CASSYGLRQYF
TGTGCCAGCAGCTACGGACTCCGGCAGTACTTC
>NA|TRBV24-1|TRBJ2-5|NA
CATSDRQGAGETQYF
TGTGCCACCAGTGATCGGCAGGGCGCTGGAGAGACCCAGTACTTC
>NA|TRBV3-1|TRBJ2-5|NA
CASSQGGMETQYF
TGTGCCAGCAGCCAAGGGGGAATGGAGACCCAGTACTTC
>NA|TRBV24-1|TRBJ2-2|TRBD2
CATSDFRSGGLDTGELFF
TGTGCCACCAGTGATTTCAGGTCGGGGGGGCTCGACACCGGGGAGCTGTTTTTT
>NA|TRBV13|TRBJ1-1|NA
CASSLEASGGRNTEAFF
TGTGCCAGCAGCTTAGAGGCCTCGGGGGGGCGGAACACTGAAGCTTTCTTT